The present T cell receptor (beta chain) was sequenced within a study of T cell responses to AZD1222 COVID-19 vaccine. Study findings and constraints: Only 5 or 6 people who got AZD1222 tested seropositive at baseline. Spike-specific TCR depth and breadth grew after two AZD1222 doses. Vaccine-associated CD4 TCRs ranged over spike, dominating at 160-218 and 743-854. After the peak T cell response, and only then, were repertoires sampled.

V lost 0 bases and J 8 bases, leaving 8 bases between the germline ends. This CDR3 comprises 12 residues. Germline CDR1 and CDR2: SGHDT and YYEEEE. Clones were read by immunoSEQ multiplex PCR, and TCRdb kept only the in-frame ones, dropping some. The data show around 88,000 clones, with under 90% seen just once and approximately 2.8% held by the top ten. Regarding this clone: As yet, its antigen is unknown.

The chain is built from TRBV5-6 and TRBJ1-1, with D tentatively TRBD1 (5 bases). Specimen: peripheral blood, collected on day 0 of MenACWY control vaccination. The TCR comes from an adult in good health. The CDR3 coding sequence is TGTGCCAGCAGCTTGGGACAGACGGAAGCTTTCTTT. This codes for CASSLGQTEAFF.